Given below is one TCR beta chain in context. Possible read error: a much larger clone is one base away. This specimen belongs to a study of Ad26.COV2.S vaccination and SARS-CoV-2 variants. Study-level background: COV1001, an Ad26.COV2.S trial, supplied this vaccine-arm donor. By the intramuscular route, Ad26.COV2.S was given once, or twice 56 days apart.

Treatment reported: approximately 18 received Ad26.COV2.S at low or high dose, single or two shots; several received placebo; per-sample allocation not given. Samples were taken on day 63 after the first vaccine or placebo injection. CDR1 MNHNS and CDR2 SASEGT come from the germline V gene. Trimming pared 2 bases from V and 3 bases from J, leaving 4 bases between. This CDR3 has 13 residues. The table came from immunoSEQ multiplex PCR; TCRdb's copy has only in-frame clones and leaves some out. Of 350,000 to 500,000 clones listed, roughly 91% are singletons. The material was peripheral blood, obtained in a trial of Ad26.COV2.S vaccine versus placebo. The rearrangement uses TRBV6-1 and TRBJ2-2, with D hard to call. This receptor was obtained from a person aged 18-60 years who received the Ad26.COV2.S COVID-19 vaccine or a placebo. CDR3 amino acids: CASSERDTGELFF. As DNA, the CDR3 is TGTGCCAGCAGTGAAAGGGACACCGGGGAGCTGTTTTTT.